These 13 T cell receptor beta chains share one sample of origin, sequenced in a study of radiotherapy plus CTLA-4 blockade in lung cancer. Data came from immunoSEQ multiplex PCR; TCRdb stores just in-frame clones and leaves some out. The table lists roughly 54,000 clones, roughly 80% of them singletons. The sample consisted of peripheral blood, taken from a patient treated with radiotherapy plus ipilimumab. Every receptor here comes from a human donor with non-small cell lung cancer who had a partial response to radiotherapy plus ipilimumab.

This clone was recorded a few times. This chain joins TRBV5-1 and TRBJ2-5; a weak D match, TRBD2 (5 bases). The V end was cut by 4 bases, the J end by 5 bases, with 18 bases between. Per germline, CDR1 SGHRS and CDR2 YFSETQ. The CDR3 spans 15 residues. The CDR3 region has the DNA TGCGCCAGCAGCCAAGACCGGCTAGCCCACGAGACCCAGTACTTC. Amino acid sequence: CASSQDRLAHETQYF.

The chain combines TRBV2 with TRBJ2-1, with a possible D match to TRBD2 (7 bases). The CDR3 sequence is 14 residues long. The germline V and J ends were trimmed by 3 bases and 6 bases, with 12 bases remaining between them. The germline V gene encodes CDR1 SNHLY and CDR2 FYNNEI. CDR3 region: CASSDSRGGNEQFF. The CDR3 DNA follows: TGTGCCAGCAGTGATTCGAGGGGGGGCAATGAGCAGTTCTTC.

J is TRBJ1-6 and V is TRBV25-1; D perhaps matches TRBD1 (5 bases). The germline V and J ends were trimmed by 3 bases and 4 bases, with 13 bases remaining between them. The CDR3 has 16 residues. In germline, CDR1 is MGHDK, CDR2 SYGVNS. Written as DNA, the CDR3 is TGTGCCAGCAGTGAGCCCCAGGGACTTTATAATTCACCCCTCCACTTT. Protein sequence: CASSEPQGLYNSPLHF.

The CDR3 coding sequence is TGTGCCAGCAGCTTAGAGGGACAGGGGGGATCCTACGAGCAGTACTTC. It encodes CASSLEGQGGSYEQYF. This sequence joins TRBV7-9 and TRBJ2-7, with TRBD1 identical over 11 bases. Germline CDR1 SEHNR, CDR2 FQNEAQ (reference sequence). CDR3 size: 16 residues. V was pared by 1 base and J by 1 base, with 3 bases of the junction left unmatched.

V is TRBV11-3 and J is TRBJ2-1; TRBD2 aligns across 9 bases. V trimming: 5 bases; J trimming: 2 bases; junction bases outside the gene matches: 10. The germline gives CDR1 SGHNT, CDR2 YENEEA. The CDR3 totals 17 residues. The CDR3 DNA reads as TGTGCCAGCAGCCCAGAGGGCGGGGGGGCCCCCTACAATGAGCAGTTCTTC. This gives the protein CASSPEGGGAPYNEQFF.

The CDR3 nucleotides read TGCGCCAGCAGTGAAGATTCTATGGGCAATCAGCCCCAGCATTTT. This codes for CASSEDSMGNQPQHF. The chain combines TRBV10-2 with TRBJ1-5; no definite D call. The CDR3 extends over 15 amino acids. In germline, CDR1 is WSHSY, CDR2 SAAADI. V dropped 3 bases and J dropped 2 bases, with 11 bases sitting between them.

This chain links TRBV19 with TRBJ1-5; D is ambiguous. Deletions cut 7 bases from V and 4 bases from J, with 17 bases between. CDR1 LNHDA and CDR2 SQIVND come from the germline V gene (reference sequence). This CDR3 is built from 15 residues. CDR3 coding DNA: TGTGCCAGTACCAATAGTGGTGGGAGGAATCAGCCCCAGCATTTT. Protein product: CASTNSGGRNQPQHF.

The chain employs TRBV9 and TRBJ2-2; TRBD1 agrees at 7 bases. Per the germline V gene, CDR1 is SGDLS and CDR2 is YYNGEE. This CDR3 is built from 16 residues. J gave up 0 bases and V 3 bases, and 5 bases lay outside the gene matches. For the CDR3, the DNA is TGTGCCAGCAGCGCCCCCGGGACAGCGAACACCGGGGAGCTGTTTTTT. It specifies CASSAPGTANTGELFF.

V gene TRBV11-2 combines with J gene TRBJ2-7; 11 nucleotides align to TRBD2. Germline V gives CDR1 SGHAT, CDR2 FQNNGV. Unmatched junction bases numbered 9, after V lost 5 bases and J lost 6 bases. This CDR3 spans 15 amino acids. CDR3 nucleotides: TGTGCCAGCAGCGCTGTAGCGGGGGGGCCTGGCGAGCAGTACTTC. It specifies CASSAVAGGPGEQYF.

The rearrangement links TRBV19 to TRBJ1-4, with TRBD1 as a possible D gene (6 bases). Germline CDR1 LNHDA, CDR2 SQIVND (reference sequence). CDR3 length: 20 residues. Trimming left V 6 bases short and J 0 bases short, with 26 bases between. The CDR3 spells CASRAGRTPGHNPTNEKLFF. The CDR3, as DNA: TGTGCCAGTAGAGCCGGAAGGACCCCGGGACATAACCCAACTAATGAAAAACTGTTTTTT.

The J gene is TRBJ1-1, the V gene TRBV11-2; D gene unclear. The CDR3 consists of 13 residues. The germline gives CDR1 SGHAT, CDR2 FQNNGV. The V end lost 0 bases, the J end lost 10 bases, and 12 bases lay between the germline ends. CDR3 DNA sequence: TGTGCCAGCAGCTTAGATCAGGTGGGAGTAGCTTTCTTT. This gives the protein CASSLDQVGVAFF.

This rearrangement joins TRBV7-8 to TRBJ2-1, with 7 bases fitting TRBD2. The CDR3 is 15 amino acids. V gave up 3 bases and J gave up 6 bases; unmatched junction bases: 8. Germline assignment: CDR1 SGHVS and CDR2 FQNEAQ. The CDR3 nucleotides read TGTGCCAGCAGCTTTCGATTTACGGGGGGCAATGAGCAGTTCTTC. This codes for CASSFRFTGGNEQFF. Using reference TRBV7-8 and TRBJ2-1 for the parts outside the CDR3, the full variable domain is GAGVSQSPRYKVAKRGQDVALRCDPISGHVSLFWYQQALGQGPEFLTYFQNEAQLDKSGLPSDRFFAERPEGSVSTLKIQRTQQEDSAVYLCASSFRFTGGNEQFFGPGTRLTVL.

The J gene is TRBJ2-3, the V gene TRBV9, with 8 bases lining up with TRBD2. Germline V gene sequence: CDR1 SGDLS, CDR2 YYNGEE. Trimming removed 0 bases from V and 3 bases from J; junction bases left unmatched: 9. CDR3 length: 17 residues. The CDR3 reads CASSVAPPLAGTDTQYF. The DNA for the CDR3 is TGTGCCAGCAGCGTAGCCCCTCCTTTAGCGGGGACAGATACGCAGTATTTT.